A single sample gave rise to the 24 T cell receptor beta chains below, sequenced in a study of blood T cells in healthy people across ages. Together with a sample-barcoded 5' primer, a J-beta primer mix was included in a second PCR lasting roughly 6 to 12 cycles. Via MiXCR, TCRdb re-called the 5' RACE reads, giving one row per CDR3 protein. The table has 750,000 to 950,000 distinct CDR3 sequences, more than 25% seen once. The sample also formed part of further work on T cells of mothers and their children.

Sequencing was performed on blood. Every receptor here comes from a boy aged 5 to 17 in good health.

This clonotype occurred a few times. The chain carries TRBV28 and TRBJ2-5; D is uncertain. The germline CDR1 and CDR2 sequences are MDHEN and SYDVKM. This CDR3 has 13 residues. V was pared by 4 bases and J by 7 bases, with 13 bases between. The CDR3 loop is CASSSGGDGTQYF. DNA of the CDR3: TGTGCCAGCAGTTCCGGTGGAGATGGGACCCAGTACTTC.

The chain is built from TRBV7-8 and TRBJ2-3; D ambiguous. Germline CDR1 SGHVS, CDR2 FQNEAQ. V was shortened by 1 base and J by 2 bases, with 7 bases between the two germline ends. There are 14 residues in the CDR3. The CDR3 sequence: CASSLDGSTDTQYF. As DNA, the CDR3 is TGTGCCAGCAGCTTAGACGGCTCCACAGATACGCAGTATTTT.

Only one count was recorded for this clonotype. This chain connects TRBV12-5 to TRBJ2-7, with D perhaps TRBD2 (6 bases). The CDR3 contains 17 residues. Trimming removed 2 bases from V and 2 bases from J, with 19 bases in between. From germline, CDR1 is LGHNT and CDR2 FRNRAP. Written as DNA, the CDR3 is TGTGCTAGTGGTTTGTACCCGGGGGAGTTGCCGACCTACGAGCAGTACTTC. Protein: CASGLYPGELPTYEQYF.

The rearrangement joins TRBV5-1 to TRBJ2-3; 12 nucleotides line up with TRBD2. The germline V gene encodes CDR1 SGHRS and CDR2 YFSETQ. With V trimmed by 0 bases and J by 2 bases, 7 bases remained unmatched. CDR3 size: 18 residues. CDR3: CASSLAWTSGTHTDTQYF. The DNA of the CDR3 is TGCGCCAGCAGCTTGGCCTGGACTAGCGGGACTCACACAGATACGCAGTATTTT.

This clonotype was seen a handful of times. The chain combines TRBV7-2 with TRBJ1-5; 9 positions agree with TRBD1. V shed 1 base, J shed 6 bases, and the junction held 4 bases outside the gene matches. CDR1 and CDR2 from the germline V gene are SGHTA and FQGNSA. There are 15 residues in the CDR3. CDR3 nucleotides: TGTGCCAGCAGCTTAGGTCGGACAGGGGTTCAGCCCCAGCATTTT. It translates to CASSLGRTGVQPQHF.

Of note for this clonotype: At one boundary the junction diverges from the germline segment, which might be a read error. V gene TRBV12-3 or TRBV12-4 combines with J gene TRBJ1-5, with D possibly being TRBD1 (5 bases). This CDR3 has 16 residues. The CDR3 DNA reads as TGTGCCAGCAGTTTACAGGGATCGACTAGCAATCGGCCCCAGCATTTT. Translating it yields CASSLQGSTSNRPQHF.

This clonotype was observed a handful of times. This rearrangement joins TRBV6-2 or TRBV6-3 to TRBJ2-1; no firm D call. CDR3 length equals 13 residues. The germline CDR1 and CDR2 sequences are MNHEY and SVGEGT. V lost 8 bases and J 2 bases, leaving 10 bases between the germline ends. The CDR3: CASRVDAYNEQFF. CDR3 DNA sequence: TGTGCCAGCCGGGTAGATGCCTACAATGAGCAGTTCTTC.

The chain joins TRBV2 to TRBJ1-4, with 7 bases lining up with TRBD1. With V trimmed by 11 bases and J by 1 base, 7 bases remained unmatched. The germline CDR1 and CDR2 sequences are SNHLY and FYNNEI. CDR3 length: 14 residues. CDR3 sequence reads: CAGGGVGTNEKLFF. The CDR3 DNA sequence: TGTGCCGGAGGGGGCGTTGGAACTAATGAAAAACTGTTTTTT. Using reference TRBV2 and TRBJ1-4 for the parts outside the CDR3, the full variable domain is EPEVTQTPSHQVTQMGQEVILRCVPISNHLYFYWYRQILGQKVEFLVSFYNNEISEKSEIFDDQFSVERPDGSNFTLKIRSTKLEDSAMYFCAGGGVGTNEKLFFGSGTQLSVL.

This chain joins TRBV6-5 and TRBJ1-4; 10 bases are shared with TRBD1. CDR1 and CDR2 from the germline V gene are MNHEY and SVGAGI. This CDR3 has 14 amino acids. With V trimmed by 4 bases and J by 12 bases, 8 bases remained unmatched. CDR3 in DNA: TGTGCCAGCAGTTTAGACAGGGGGCGGGAAGAACTGTTTTTT. Its translation is CASSLDRGREELFF.

In this sample, this clonotype turned up once. The CDR3 spells CSATLAGAYEQYF. DNA for the CDR3: TGCAGTGCTACCTTAGCGGGAGCTTACGAGCAGTACTTC. The chain combines TRBV20-1 with TRBJ2-5; 9 bases are a match to TRBD2. Gene TRBJ2-7 matches the end of the DNA better, so the J call may be wrong. Looked up from germline, CDR1 is DFQATT and CDR2 is SNEGSKA (reference sequence). The CDR3 length is 13 residues.

The chain joins TRBV29-1 to TRBJ1-2; the D gene is possibly TRBD1 (5 bases). The CDR3 is made up of 13 amino acids. CDR1 SQVTM and CDR2 ANQGSEA come from the germline V gene. Deletions cut 7 bases from V and 4 bases from J, with 16 bases between. This chain's CDR3 is CSGGPQESYGYTF. The DNA of the CDR3 is TGCAGCGGGGGCCCCCAGGAAAGCTATGGCTACACCTTC.

The gene calls are TRBV29-1 and TRBJ2-3; 8 bases line up with TRBD1. Germline V gene lookup returns CDR1 SQVTM and CDR2 ANQGSEA. The trim removed 5 bases at V and 0 bases at J, leaving 4 bases unmatched. The CDR3 extends over 14 amino acids. CDR3 nucleotides: TGCAGCGTTACAGACAGGGGTAGCACAGATACGCAGTATTTT. It translates to CSVTDRGSTDTQYF.

This clonotype came up a few times. CDR3 sequence: CSASDREADQPQHF. The CDR3 nucleotides are TGCAGTGCGTCGGACAGGGAGGCGGATCAGCCCCAGCATTTT. The chain recombines TRBV20-1 with TRBJ1-5; 8 bases agree with TRBD1. J gave up 5 bases and V 6 bases, and 9 bases lay outside the gene matches. Germline V gene sequence: CDR1 DFQATT, CDR2 SNEGSKA (reference sequence). The CDR3 runs 14 residues.

V gene TRBV5-1 combines with J gene TRBJ1-1; D is perhaps TRBD1 (5 bases). Deletions cut 2 bases from V and 1 base from J, with 12 bases between. Germline V gene lookup returns CDR1 SGHRS and CDR2 YFSETQ. The CDR3 contains 15 residues. For the CDR3, the DNA is TGCGCCAGCAGCTTATCTCCGCAGGGGAACACTGAAGCTTTCTTT. Translation gives CASSLSPQGNTEAFF.

The rearrangement joins TRBV4-1 to TRBJ2-3, with D perhaps matching TRBD1 or TRBD2 (5 bases each). Trimming stripped 4 bases from V and 4 bases from J, with 21 bases between. This CDR3 region has 17 residues. Germline CDR1 is MGHRA and CDR2 is YSYEKL. The CDR3 protein is CASSRAPGRTTSDTQYF. The CDR3 DNA reads as TGCGCCAGCAGCCGTGCTCCGGGACGTACTACCTCAGATACGCAGTATTTT.

This clonotype was counted between two and nine times. The rearrangement links TRBV18 to TRBJ2-6, with no clear D. The V and J ends lost 2 bases and 3 bases respectively, with 5 bases between them. Germline V gene lookup returns CDR1 KGHSH and CDR2 LQKENI. CDR3 size: 14 residues. The CDR3 loop reads CASSPEIGANVLTF. The CDR3, as DNA: TGTGCCAGCTCACCAGAGATTGGGGCCAACGTCCTGACTTTC.

This chain connects TRBV30 to TRBJ2-5; TRBD2 matches at 7 bases. Trimming removed 0 bases from V and 5 bases from J; junction bases left unmatched: 3. There are 13 residues in the CDR3. Per the germline V gene, CDR1 is GTSNPN and CDR2 is SVGIG (reference sequence). DNA of the CDR3: TGTGCCTGGAGTGTAATGGGAGGGGAGACCCAGTACTTC. Translation: CAWSVMGGETQYF.

This clonotype was recorded many times. The chain couples TRBV6-1 to TRBJ1-5; D uncertain. Trimming took 6 bases from V and 1 from J, leaving 4 bases between them. Germline CDR1 and CDR2: MNHNS and SASEGT. There are 12 residues in the CDR3. This CDR3 is CASRDSNQPQHF. In DNA form, the CDR3 reads TGTGCCAGCAGGGACAGCAATCAGCCCCAGCATTTT.

This clonotype was found a few times. The chain uses TRBV20-1 and TRBJ2-1; 9 bases map to TRBD2. Looked up from germline, CDR1 is DFQATT and CDR2 is SNEGSKA (reference sequence). The CDR3 has 16 residues. Trimming at V came to 6 bases and at J to 2 bases, leaving 11 bases not matched to a gene. The CDR3 reads CSAEGSGGPPYNEQFF. The CDR3 DNA reads TGCAGTGCCGAGGGTAGCGGGGGCCCCCCCTACAATGAGCAGTTCTTC.

The rearrangement uses TRBV7-9 and TRBJ2-5; D may be TRBD1 (6 bases). CDR1 is SEHNR, CDR2 FQNEAQ, per germline (reference sequence). CDR3 length: 14 residues. Trimming removed 7 bases from V and 5 bases from J, with 17 bases in between. CDR3 in amino acids: CASNRDLPQETQYF. The CDR3 DNA is TGTGCCAGCAACAGGGACCTCCCTCAGGAGACCCAGTACTTC.

This clonotype has a handful of counts. This chain connects TRBV28 to TRBJ1-1; D remains ambiguous. Trimming shortened V by 3 bases and J by 2 bases, and 7 bases separated the two germline ends. Germline V gene data show CDR1 as MDHEN and CDR2 as SYDVKM. The CDR3 is 13 residues long. CDR3 coding DNA: TGTGCCAGCAGTTTGGCTCAAAACACTGAAGCTTTCTTT. It is translated as CASSLAQNTEAFF. The entire variable domain, with the rest obtained from reference TRBV28 and TRBJ1-1, is as follows: DVKVTQSSRYLVKRTGEKVFLECVQDMDHENMFWYRQDPGLGLRLIYFSYDVKMKEKGDIPEGYSVSREKKERFSLILESASTNQTSMYLCASSLAQNTEAFFGQGTRLTVV.

This clonotype was observed a handful of times. The CDR3 DNA sequence: TGTGCCAGCAGCTTGGGATCGGGACAGGGGGTAGAAGCTTTCTTT. It translates to CASSLGSGQGVEAFF. This chain joins TRBV5-5 and TRBJ1-1; 11 nucleotides align to TRBD1. The CDR3 consists of 15 residues. The trim removed 0 bases at V and 8 bases at J, leaving 6 bases unmatched. Germline CDR1 is SGHKS and CDR2 is YYEKEE (reference sequence). The full variable domain, with the rest looked up from reference TRBV5-5 and TRBJ1-1, is DAGVTQSPTHLIKTRGQQVTLRCSPISGHKSVSWYQQVLGQGPQFIFQYYEKEERGRGNFPDRFSARQFPNYSSELNVNALLLGDSALYLCASSLGSGQGVEAFFGQGTRLTVV.

The chain couples TRBV20-1 to TRBJ2-1, with D perhaps assigned TRBD1 or TRBD2 (5 bases each). Trimming shortened V by 0 bases and J by 4 bases, and 13 bases separated the two germline ends. The CDR3 runs 15 residues. Germline loops: CDR1 DFQATT, CDR2 SNEGSKA (reference sequence). The CDR3 protein is CSARDWGTPYNEQFF. The CDR3 DNA reads as TGCAGTGCTAGAGACTGGGGGACCCCGTACAATGAGCAGTTCTTC.

The rearrangement uses TRBV30 and TRBJ1-4; 9 bases agree with TRBD1. The J segment lost 8 bases and the V segment lost 0 bases, leaving 16 bases of the junction unmatched. From germline, CDR1 is GTSNPN and CDR2 SVGIG (reference sequence). The CDR3 contains 18 residues. The CDR3 DNA reads as TGTGCCTGGAGTGTACAGGGACAGGGCGAATTGGTTGGCGAAAAACTGTTTTTT. This codes for CAWSVQGQGELVGEKLFF.